These 8 T cell receptor beta chains came from one sample sequenced in a study of blood T cell repertoires in COVID-19. Generated by immunoSEQ multiplex PCR, the TCRdb table keeps only in-frame clones and is missing some. Among around 250,000 clones listed, around 80% were seen once. What was sequenced was PBMCs or T cells enriched from blood (not recorded which). These receptors all stem from a man aged 40-55 years who had recovered from COVID-19.

This sequence joins TRBV29-1 and TRBJ1-1, with a tentative D call TRBD1 (6 bases). The V gene's germline CDR1 is SQVTM and CDR2 ANQGSEA. V was cut by 7 bases and J by 5 bases, with 14 bases left in between. The CDR3 has 12 residues. In DNA form, the CDR3 reads TGCAGCGCAGGACAGTCCGGGACTGAAGCTTTCTTT. Amino acids: CSAGQSGTEAFF. The whole variable domain, filled in from reference TRBV29-1 and TRBJ1-1, reads SAVISQKPSRDICQRGTSLTIQCQVDSQVTMMFWYRQQPGQSLTLIATANQGSEATYESGFVIDKFPISRPNLTFSTLTVSNMSPEDSSIYLCSAGQSGTEAFFGQGTRLTVV.

This clone was observed once. The chain couples TRBV3-1 (or the pseudogene TRBV3-2) to TRBJ2-5, with D possibly matching TRBD2 (5 bases). The CDR3 contains 15 residues. Per germline, CDR1 LGHDT and CDR2 YNNKEL (reference sequence). The germline V and J ends were trimmed by 0 bases and 7 bases, with 15 bases remaining between them. The CDR3 DNA reads TGTGCCAGCAGCCAAGAACGATCGACCGCGGGGACCCAGTACTTC. Translated: CASSQERSTAGTQYF.

The chain couples TRBV5-4 to TRBJ2-6; TRBD1 agrees at 9 bases. The germline CDR1 and CDR2 sequences are SGHNT and YYREEE (reference sequence). This CDR3 region has 18 residues. V lost 5 bases to trimming and J lost 0 bases; unmatched junction nucleotides: 9. The CDR3 nucleotides are TGTGCCAGCAGTCCTCCGGGACAGGGCTTCTCTGGGGCCAACGTCCTGACTTTC. Translating it yields CASSPPGQGFSGANVLTF.

V and J are TRBV2 and TRBJ2-3; TRBD2 matches at 14 bases. Germline V gene lookup returns CDR1 SNHLY and CDR2 FYNNEI. This CDR3 has 18 amino acids. J gave up 2 bases and V 8 bases, and 12 bases lay outside the gene matches. CDR3 residues: CASSRLAGGLGDTDTQYF. CDR3 nucleotide sequence: TGTGCCAGCTCTAGACTAGCGGGAGGGCTTGGGGACACAGATACGCAGTATTTT.

The J gene is TRBJ1-1, the V gene TRBV18; TRBD1 matches 7 bases. The V gene end was trimmed by 3 bases and the J gene end by 5 bases; junction bases not matched to a gene: 6. Germline values: CDR1 KGHSH, CDR2 LQKENI. The CDR3 has 14 residues. CDR3 residues: CASSPAAGGTEAFF. CDR3 nucleotide sequence: TGTGCCAGCTCACCCGCGGCAGGGGGGACTGAAGCTTTCTTT.

Points on this clone: This CDR3 is also generated by other DNA sequences in the sample. CDR3 sequence (DNA): TGTGCCAGCAGCAGAGACCGGGGACAAGAGACCCAGTACTTC. It codes for CASSRDRGQETQYF. The rearrangement links TRBV5-5 to TRBJ2-5, with a tentative D call TRBD2 (5 bases). The CDR3 sequence is 14 residues long. V lost 4 bases to trimming and J lost 2 bases, with 12 bases between them. Looked up from germline, CDR1 is SGHKS and CDR2 is YYEKEE (reference sequence). Together with reference TRBV5-5 and TRBJ2-5, the CDR3 gives the full variable domain: DAGVTQSPTHLIKTRGQQVTLRCSPISGHKSVSWYQQVLGQGPQFIFQYYEKEERGRGNFPDRFSARQFPNYSSELNVNALLLGDSALYLCASSRDRGQETQYFGPGTRLLVL.

The chain is built from TRBV27 and TRBJ1-1; D is unresolved. V gave up 7 bases and J gave up 2 bases, with 14 bases separating them. The CDR3 runs 14 residues. CDR1 and CDR2 (germline): MNHEY, SMNVEV (reference sequence). CDR3 protein: CASTTVESNTEAFF. The CDR3, as DNA: TGTGCCAGCACCACTGTAGAGTCTAACACTGAAGCTTTCTTT.

V and J are TRBV18 and TRBJ2-7, with D possibly matching TRBD1 (5 bases). The ends were cut back, 0 bases at V and 2 bases at J, with 11 bases in the middle. The CDR3 is made up of 15 amino acids. CDR1 is KGHSH and CDR2 is LQKENI in the germline V gene. The CDR3 region has the DNA TGTGCCAGCTCACCACCTAGTGACAGAACCTACGAGCAGTACTTC. Translated, it gives CASSPPSDRTYEQYF. The full variable domain, with the rest looked up from reference TRBV18 and TRBJ2-7, is NAGVMQNPRHLVRRRGQEARLRCSPMKGHSHVYWYRQLPEEGLKFMVYLQKENIIDESGMPKERFSAEFPKEGPSILRIQQVVRGDSAAYFCASSPPSDRTYEQYFGPGTRLTVT.